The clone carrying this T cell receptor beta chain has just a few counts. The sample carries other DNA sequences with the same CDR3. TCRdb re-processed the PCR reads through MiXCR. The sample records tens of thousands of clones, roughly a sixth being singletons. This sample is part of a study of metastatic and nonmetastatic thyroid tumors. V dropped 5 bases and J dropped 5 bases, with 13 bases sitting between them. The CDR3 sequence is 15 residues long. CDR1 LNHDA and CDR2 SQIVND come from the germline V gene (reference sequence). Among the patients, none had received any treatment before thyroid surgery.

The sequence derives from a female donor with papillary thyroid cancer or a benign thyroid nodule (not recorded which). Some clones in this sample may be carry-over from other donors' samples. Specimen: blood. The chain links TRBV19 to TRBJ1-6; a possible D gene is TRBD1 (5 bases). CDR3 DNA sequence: TGTGCCAGTAGTTCGGGGACGTGCAATAATTCACCCCTCCACTTT. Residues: CASSSGTCNNSPLHF.